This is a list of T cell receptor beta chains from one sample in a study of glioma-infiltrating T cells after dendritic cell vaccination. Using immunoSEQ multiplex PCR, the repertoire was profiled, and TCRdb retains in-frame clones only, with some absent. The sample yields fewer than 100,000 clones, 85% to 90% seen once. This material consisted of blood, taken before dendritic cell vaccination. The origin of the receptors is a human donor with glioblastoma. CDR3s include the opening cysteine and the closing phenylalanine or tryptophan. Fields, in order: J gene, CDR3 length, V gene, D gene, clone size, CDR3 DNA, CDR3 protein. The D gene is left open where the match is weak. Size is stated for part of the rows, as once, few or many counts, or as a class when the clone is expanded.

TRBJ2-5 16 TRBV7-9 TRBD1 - TGTGCCAGCAGCCTCATGGGACAGGCACTCCAAGAGACCCAGTACTTC CASSLMGQALQETQYF
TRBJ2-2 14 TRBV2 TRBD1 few TGTGCCAGCAGGACAGGGGATCACACCGGGGAGCTGTTTTTT CASRTGDHTGELFF
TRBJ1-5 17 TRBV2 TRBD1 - TGTGCCAGCAGAGCCGGGACAGGTTCTTACCAAGATCAGCCCCAGCATTTT CASRAGTGSYQDQPQHF
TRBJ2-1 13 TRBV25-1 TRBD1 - TGTGCCAGCAGTGAAGCCGGACAGGGTTGGGGGTTCTTC CASSEAGQGWGFF
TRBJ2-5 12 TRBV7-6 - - TGTGCCAGCAGCCCTACTGGAGAGACCCAGTACTTC CASSPTGETQYF
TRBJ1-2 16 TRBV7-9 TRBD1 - TGTGCCAGCAGCCTTAGACCCGGACAGGGGGCTTATGGCTACACCTTC CASSLRPGQGAYGYTF
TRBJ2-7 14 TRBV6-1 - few TGTGCCAGCAGTGAAGGGGATAGCGCCTACGAGCAGTACTTC CASSEGDSAYEQYF
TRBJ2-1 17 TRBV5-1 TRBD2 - TGCGCCAGCAGCTTGAGGACTAGCGGGGGTCCCTACAATGAGCAGTTCTTC CASSLRTSGGPYNEQFF
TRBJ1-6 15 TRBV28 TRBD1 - TGTGCCAGCAACGACAGGGGGTCTACTCGTGAACCCCTCCACTTT CASNDRGSTREPLHF
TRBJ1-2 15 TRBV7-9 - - TGTGCCAGCAGCTTAGATGAGGTAATGGACTATGGCTACACCTTC CASSLDEVMDYGYTF
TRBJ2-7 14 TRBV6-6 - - TGTGCCAGCAGCCCTGGACAGACCCGGGACGAGCAGTACTTC CASSPGQTRDEQYF
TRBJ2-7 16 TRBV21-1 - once TGTGCCAGCAGTTCCGGGGGCAGGGGGCGACTCCTCGAGCAGTACTTC CASSSGGRGRLLEQYF
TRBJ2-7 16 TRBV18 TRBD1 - TGTGCCAGCTCACTAAACCGGGACAGGGCCTTCGGTGAGCAGTACTTC CASSLNRDRAFGEQYF
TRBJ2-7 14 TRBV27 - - TGTGCCAGCAGTTTATGGGCAGGCCCCTACGAGCAGTACTTC CASSLWAGPYEQYF
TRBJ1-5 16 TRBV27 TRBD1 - TGTGCCAGCAGTAGGACAGGGCCTTATAGCAATCAGCCCCAGCATTTT CASSRTGPYSNQPQHF
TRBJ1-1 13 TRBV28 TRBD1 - TGTGCCAGCAGCCGACAGGGGCGCACTGAAGCTTTCTTT CASSRQGRTEAFF
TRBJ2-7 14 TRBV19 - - TGTGCCAGTAGTATAGGCCGGGGACTCGCCGAGCAGTACTTC CASSIGRGLAEQYF
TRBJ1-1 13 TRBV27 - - TGTGCCAGCAGTTTACTAGGGAACACTGAAGCTTTCTTT CASSLLGNTEAFF
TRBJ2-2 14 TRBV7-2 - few TGTGCCAGCAGTTCGGACAGGAACACCGGGGAGCTGTTTTTT CASSSDRNTGELFF
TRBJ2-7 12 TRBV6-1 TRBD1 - TGTGCCAGCAGTACAGGGGGGAACGAGCAGTACTTC CASSTGGNEQYF
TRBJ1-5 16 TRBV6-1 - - TGTGCCAGCAGTGATGAGGGGAATCTGCGCGGGAGGACCCAGCATTTT CASSDEGNLRGRTQHF
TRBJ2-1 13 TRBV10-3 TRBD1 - TGTGCCATCACCGGGACAGGGGACAATGAGCAGTTCTTC CAITGTGDNEQFF
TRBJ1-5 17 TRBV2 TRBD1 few TGTGCCAGCAGTCTGGGGACAGGGGGGGTTAGCAATCAGCCCCAGCATTTT CASSLGTGGVSNQPQHF